The 7 T cell receptor beta chains below were found in one sample sequenced in a study of T-cell reconstitution after alpha-beta-depleted transplantation in children. Using unique molecular identifiers, the investigators prepared the TCRbeta library. Each CDR3 protein is one row after TCRdb ran MiXCR on the PCR reads. The sample has roughly 500,000 distinct CDR3 sequences, around a third seen once. The sequenced sample was PBMCs from the stem cell graft donor, obtained from the stem cell graft. These receptors came from a human donor who donated a stem cell graft to a child with aplastic anemia.

This chain links TRBV7-2 with TRBJ2-5; TRBD2 matches 11 bases. CDR3 size: 15 residues. V was pared by 1 base and J by 5 bases, with 3 bases of the junction left unmatched. Germline V CDR1 and CDR2: SGHTA, FQGNSA. The CDR3 loop is CASSLGLAGMETQYF. CDR3 in DNA: TGTGCCAGCAGCTTAGGACTAGCGGGGATGGAGACCCAGTACTTC.

This clonotype has a handful of counts. The V gene is TRBV12-3 or TRBV12-4, the J gene TRBJ2-5, with D uncertain. CDR3 length equals 13 residues. The ends were cut back, 2 bases at V and 6 bases at J, with 10 bases in the middle. The CDR3 loop reads CASSLMGAKTQYF. Written as DNA, the CDR3 is TGTGCCAGCAGTTTAATGGGCGCAAAGACCCAGTACTTC.

The CDR3 DNA is TGTGCCAGCAGCTTAGGTCGGGGAGGGAGCACCTACAATGAGCAGTTCTTC. It specifies CASSLGRGGSTYNEQFF. The genes are TRBV7-9 and TRBJ2-1; 7 bases map to TRBD2. The V gene's germline CDR1 is SEHNR and CDR2 FQNEAQ (reference sequence). V shed 1 base and J 2 bases; nucleotides not matched to a gene: 8. This CDR3 spans 17 amino acids. Based on the CDR3 plus reference TRBV7-9 and TRBJ2-1, the full variable domain is DTGVSQNPRHKITKRGQNVTFRCDPISEHNRLYWYRQTLGQGPEFLTYFQNEAQLEKSRLLSDRFSAERPKGSFSTLEIQRTEQGDSAMYLCASSLGRGGSTYNEQFFGPGTRLTVL.

V is TRBV10-3 and J is TRBJ1-3, with TRBD1 matching 7 bases. Trimming removed 6 bases from V and 4 bases from J; junction bases left unmatched: 3. This CDR3 spans 13 amino acids. Per the germline V gene, CDR1 is ENHRY and CDR2 is SYGVKD. The CDR3 sequence: CAISTGDGNTIYF. The DNA for the CDR3 is TGTGCCATCAGCACAGGGGACGGAAACACCATATATTTT.

The chain combines TRBV20-1 with TRBJ2-1; D is possibly TRBD2 (6 bases). The V end was cut by 0 bases, the J end by 10 bases, with 13 bases between. Germline V gene sequence: CDR1 DFQATT, CDR2 SNEGSKA (reference sequence). The length of the CDR3 is 13 residues. Here the CDR3 DNA reads TGCAGTGCTAGAGATGGGGCGCGGGGCGAGCAGTTCTTC. This translates into CSARDGARGEQFF.

The J gene is TRBJ2-1, the V gene TRBV6-1; 11 bases match TRBD2. V shed 6 bases and J 8 bases; nucleotides not matched to a gene: 9. Germline V gene data show CDR1 as MNHNS and CDR2 as SASEGT. This CDR3 is 15 amino acids long. In nucleotides, the CDR3 is TGTGCCAGCAGGCTCACTAGCGGGAGTACATATGAGCAGTTCTTC. It specifies CASRLTSGSTYEQFF.

This sequence joins TRBV5-1 and TRBJ2-1, with 10 positions matching TRBD2. CDR3 length equals 17 residues. Per the germline V gene, CDR1 is SGHRS and CDR2 is YFSETQ. The V gene end was trimmed by 0 bases and the J gene end by 3 bases; junction bases not matched to a gene: 6. DNA for the CDR3: TGCGCCAGCAGCTTGGGGATATCTAGCGGGAGCTACAATGAGCAGTTCTTC. Translation gives CASSLGISSGSYNEQFF.